Presented here are 19 T cell receptor beta chains from one specimen sequenced in a study of graft-versus-host responses after intestinal transplantation (dated by TCRdb to about 2021). Library method: the immunoSEQ multiplex PCR assay. The source is immuneACCESS, and TCRdb retained only in-frame sequences with V and J called. Part of the clones is not carried over; for the studies checked, unresolved V genes explain less than half of this, and the remainder is unexplained. This sample comprises around 39,000 clones, over 90% of them detected only once. The biggest ten clones account for 3.6% of the sample. This specimen was PBMCs, taken roughly 110 weeks after intestinal transplantation. These receptors all stem from a human patient who received an intestinal transplant, so some T cells may come from the graft donor.

This chain connects TRBV7-9 to TRBJ2-3, with unresolved D. CDR3 length: 18 amino acids. V lost 4 bases and J lost 1, with 21 bases in between. CDR1 is SEHNR and CDR2 is FQNEAQ in the germline V gene (reference sequence). The CDR3 sequence is CASSSTLGRNGGTDTQYF. The CDR3 DNA is TGTGCCAGCAGCTCCACTTTAGGACGGAACGGAGGCACAGATACGCAGTATTTT.

V gene TRBV30 combines with J gene TRBJ1-2, with TRBD1 as a possible D gene (6 bases). CDR3 size: 15 residues. Looked up from germline, CDR1 is GTSNPN and CDR2 is SVGIG (reference sequence). The V end was cut by 3 bases, the J end by 4 bases, with 18 bases between. The CDR3: CAWRAGGWGLYGYTF. CDR3 bases: TGTGCCTGGAGAGCTGGGGGCTGGGGACTCTATGGCTACACCTTC.

The gene calls are TRBV27 and TRBJ1-5, with TRBD1 as a possible D gene (6 bases). V was shortened by 7 bases and J by 6 bases, with 16 bases between the two germline ends. The CDR3 consists of 14 residues. Per the germline V gene, CDR1 is MNHEY and CDR2 is SMNVEV (reference sequence). The CDR3 DNA reads TGTGCCAGCAATATGGGGGGGGCAGGTCAGCCCCAGCATTTT. Its translation is CASNMGGAGQPQHF.

This clone appeared a few times. The chain links TRBV6-5 to TRBJ2-7; TRBD2 agrees at 7 bases. CDR3 length equals 14 residues. Trimming took 5 bases from V and 0 from J; bases not matched to a gene: 4. Germline loops: CDR1 MNHEY, CDR2 SVGAGI. The CDR3 coding sequence is TGTGCCAGCAGTCAGTCTAGCGGCTCCTACGAGCAGTACTTC. Translated: CASSQSSGSYEQYF.

The V call is TRBV7-3, the J call TRBJ2-3; D is tentatively TRBD1 or TRBD2 (5 bases each). The ends were cut back, 0 bases at V and 4 bases at J, with 14 bases in the middle. CDR3 length: 16 amino acids. Germline V CDR1 and CDR2: SGHTA, FQGTGA. The CDR3 coding sequence is TGTGCCAGCAGCTTAACGTTAACGGGGACCCCAGATACGCAGTATTTT. This codes for CASSLTLTGTPDTQYF.

The J gene is TRBJ2-7, the V gene TRBV15; the D is unclear. The CDR3 is made up of 13 amino acids. Germline lookup yields CDR1 LNHNV and CDR2 YYDKDF (reference sequence). Trimming pared 1 base from V and 2 bases from J, leaving 6 bases between. CDR3 bases: TGTGCCACCAGCAGAGGAAAAACCTACGAGCAGTACTTC. This sequence encodes CATSRGKTYEQYF. Full variable domain (outside the CDR3, taken from reference TRBV15 and TRBJ2-7): DAMVIQNPRYQVTQFGKPVTLSCSQTLNHNVMYWYQQKSSQAPKLLFHYYDKDFNNEADTPDNFQSRRPNTSFCFLDIRSPGLGDTAMYLCATSRGKTYEQYFGPGTRLTVT.

This chain uses TRBV7-9 with TRBJ2-7; D gene unclear. With 1 base removed from V and 2 bases from J, the gap between germline ends came to 6 bases. The CDR3 spans 13 residues. Per germline, CDR1 SEHNR and CDR2 FQNEAQ (reference sequence). CDR3 protein: CASSLESAYEQYF. The DNA for the CDR3 is TGTGCCAGCAGCTTAGAATCGGCCTACGAGCAGTACTTC.

The rearrangement links TRBV30 to TRBJ1-4; D uncertain. Trimming shortened V by 0 bases and J by 8 bases, and 7 bases separated the two germline ends. CDR3 length: 12 residues. The germline gives CDR1 GTSNPN, CDR2 SVGIG (reference sequence). CDR3 residues: CAWSVRVEKLFF. The CDR3 nucleotides are TGTGCCTGGAGTGTACGGGTCGAAAAACTGTTTTTT.

In DNA, the CDR3 is TGCGCCAGCAGCCACGACCCCCTAGTAGCGCGCTCCTACAATGAGCAGTTCTTC. This translates into CASSHDPLVARSYNEQFF. The V call is TRBV4-1, the J call TRBJ2-1; D is perhaps TRBD2 (5 bases). The CDR3 is 18 amino acids. CDR1 MGHRA and CDR2 YSYEKL come from the germline V gene. V was pared by 3 bases and J by 0 bases, with 18 bases between.

The CDR3 DNA reads TGTGCCAGTAGTCCGCAGGGGGCCTACGAGCAGTACTTC. Its translation is CASSPQGAYEQYF. The rearrangement joins TRBV19 to TRBJ2-7, with 7 bases lining up with TRBD1. J was trimmed by 2 bases and V by 5 bases; bases with no gene match: 3. CDR1 is LNHDA and CDR2 is SQIVND in the germline V gene (reference sequence). CDR3 length equals 13 residues.

The rearrangement uses TRBV7-2 and TRBJ1-5; D ambiguous. V dropped 1 base and J dropped 0 bases, with 10 bases sitting between them. This CDR3 contains 16 residues. Germline CDR1 is SGHTA and CDR2 is FQGNSA. CDR3 sequence (DNA): TGTGCCAGCAGCTTAGAAGGTGAATATAGCAATCAGCCCCAGCATTTT. Translated, it gives CASSLEGEYSNQPQHF.

This clone came up once. The chain joins TRBV30 to TRBJ2-5; tentatively, D is TRBD1 or TRBD2 (6 bases each). With 6 bases removed from V and 9 bases from J, the gap between germline ends came to 23 bases. Per germline, CDR1 GTSNPN and CDR2 SVGIG (reference sequence). CDR3 length: 14 residues. Here the CDR3 reads CACMLGGEATPQYF. The DNA of the CDR3 is TGTGCCTGTATGCTCGGGGGCGAGGCAACTCCCCAGTACTTC.

The chain couples TRBV11-1 to TRBJ1-1, with D uncertain. The CDR3 contains 13 residues. Germline V lookup: CDR1 SGHAT, CDR2 FQDESV (reference sequence). Trimming pared 3 bases from V and 8 bases from J, leaving 13 bases between. The CDR3 DNA reads as TGTGCCAGCAGCTTTATCGGAACGGGCGAAGCTTTCTTT. Translated: CASSFIGTGEAFF.

The chain employs TRBV5-1 and TRBJ1-6, with 8 positions matching TRBD1. This CDR3 has 18 residues. Per the germline V gene, CDR1 is SGHRS and CDR2 is YFSETQ. Unmatched junction bases numbered 12, after V lost 2 bases and J lost 5 bases. CDR3 in amino acids: CASSFGQGAILNNSPLHF. The CDR3 nucleotides are TGCGCCAGCAGCTTCGGACAGGGAGCCATACTAAATAATTCACCCCTCCACTTT.

The chain links TRBV4-1 to TRBJ1-1; possibly TRBD1 for D (6 bases). Trimming removed 0 bases at V and 5 bases at J, with 13 bases between. CDR3 length equals 15 residues. The germline V gene encodes CDR1 MGHRA and CDR2 YSYEKL. In nucleotides, the CDR3 is TGCGCCAGCAGCCAAGACATGGGGGCGCGGACTGAAGCTTTCTTT. It is translated as CASSQDMGARTEAFF.

V usage is TRBV6-5 and J usage is TRBJ2-7, with no clear D. The germline V gene has CDR1 MNHEY and CDR2 SVGAGI. The V end was cut by 0 bases, the J end by 2 bases, with 14 bases between. This CDR3 has 16 residues. The CDR3 is CASSYSFTTQTYEQYF. DNA for the CDR3: TGTGCCAGCAGTTACTCGTTTACCACTCAAACCTACGAGCAGTACTTC.

J is TRBJ1-2 and V is TRBV2; TRBD1 agrees at 7 bases. CDR1 is SNHLY, CDR2 FYNNEI, per germline. Trimming removed 6 bases from V and 6 bases from J; junction bases left unmatched: 7. The CDR3 extends over 13 amino acids. The CDR3 region has the DNA TGTGCCAGCAGCAGGGACAGAAGGAATGGCTACACCTTC. Encoded protein: CASSRDRRNGYTF.

The chain uses TRBV7-3 and TRBJ2-7; D is unresolved. Germline V gene lookup returns CDR1 SGHTA and CDR2 FQGTGA. The V end was cut by 6 bases, the J end by 2 bases, with 20 bases between. This CDR3 spans 16 amino acids. CDR3 protein: CASRLCIPTSTYEQYF. The CDR3 DNA reads as TGTGCCAGCAGATTATGCATTCCGACAAGTACCTACGAGCAGTACTTC.

This sequence joins TRBV7-3 and TRBJ2-3, with a weak D call TRBD2 (6 bases). The CDR3 length is 15 residues. CDR1 SGHTA and CDR2 FQGTGA come from the germline V gene. V was trimmed by 4 bases and J by 1 base, leaving 12 bases between them. In DNA, the CDR3 is TGTGCCAGCAGCTACCGGGACTCTCGCACAGATACGCAGTATTTT. Residues: CASSYRDSRTDTQYF. Looking up the rest from reference TRBV7-3 and TRBJ2-3 gives the full variable domain: GAGVSQTPSNKVTEKGKYVELRCDPISGHTALYWYRQSLGQGPEFLIYFQGTGAADDSGLPNDRFFAVRPEGSVSTLKIQRTERGDSAVYLCASSYRDSRTDTQYFGPGTRLTVL.